The clone carrying this TCR beta chain has a handful of counts. The data derive from a study of blood T cells in healthy people across ages. Whole-study context: Through template switching, about one barcoded beta molecule was captured per two T cells, as measured in model experiments.

A second PCR, run for about 6 to 11 cycles, used a sample-barcoded 5' primer plus a J-beta primer mix. Each CDR3 protein gets one entry after TCRdb re-called the 5' RACE reads with MiXCR. Here the sample spans fewer than 750,000 distinct CDR3 sequences, around half being singletons. This CDR3 spans 14 amino acids. Looked up from germline, CDR1 is SGHTA and CDR2 is FQGNSA. Sequencing was done on a sample of blood. The rearrangement links TRBV7-2 to TRBJ2-5; TRBD1 matches at 8 bases. The J call may be wrong; the DNA end is better matched by TRBJ2-7. This sequence originates from a man older than 75 in good health. CDR3 bases: TGTGCCAGCAGCTCCAGAACAGGGGGCTACGAGCAGTACTTC. Translation: CASSSRTGGYEQYF.